This section outlines one T cell receptor (beta chain) sequence together with its context. Within the sample, other DNA sequences also encode this same CDR3. This record belongs to a study of OX40 agonist ivuxolimab in advanced cancers. On the study more broadly: Ivuxolimab is an agonistic anti-OX40 (CD134) antibody, and patients were treated with it. Partial responses, seen in three patients, involved one hepatocellular carcinoma and two cutaneous melanomas. Treatment received earlier with anti-PD-1, anti-PD-L1 or anti-CTLA-4 agents was allowed, and approximately 44% had some.

Sequencing was performed with immunoSEQ multiplex PCR; in TCRdb, only in-frame clones are kept and a portion is missing. The profile covers fewer than 95,000 clones, with approximately 79% appearing a single time and 6.6% taken by the ten largest. The germline gives CDR1 SGHVS, CDR2 FQNEAQ. The ends were cut back, 4 bases at V and 5 bases at J, with 5 bases in the middle. The CDR3 sequence is 11 residues long. Patients were excluded for autoimmune disease history or systemic immunosuppression. Sequenced material: CD4+ or CD8+ T cells sorted from blood, taken in a trial of the OX40 agonist ivuxolimab. The receptor's source is an adult with an advanced solid tumor such as melanoma, head and neck, liver or kidney cancer. The chain joins TRBV7-8 to TRBJ2-5; no reliable D call. The CDR3 loop is CASSSMETQYF. CDR3 in DNA: TGTGCCAGCAGCTCTATGGAGACCCAGTACTTC.